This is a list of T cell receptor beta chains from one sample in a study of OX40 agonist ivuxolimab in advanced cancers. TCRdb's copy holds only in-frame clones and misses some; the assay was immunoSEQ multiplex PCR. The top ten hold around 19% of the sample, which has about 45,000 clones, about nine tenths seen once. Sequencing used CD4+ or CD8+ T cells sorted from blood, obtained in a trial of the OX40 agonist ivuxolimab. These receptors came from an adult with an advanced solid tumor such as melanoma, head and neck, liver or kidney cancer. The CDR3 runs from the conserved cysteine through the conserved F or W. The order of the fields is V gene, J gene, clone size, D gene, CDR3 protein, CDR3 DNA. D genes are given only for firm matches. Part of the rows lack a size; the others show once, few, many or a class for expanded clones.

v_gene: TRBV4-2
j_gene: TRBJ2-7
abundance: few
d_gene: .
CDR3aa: CASSLGSRFAYEQYF
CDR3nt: TGTGCCAGCAGCTTGGGGAGCAGGTTCGCCTACGAGCAGTACTTC

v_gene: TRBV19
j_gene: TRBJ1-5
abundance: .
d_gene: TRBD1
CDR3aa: CASTRLLGQGARNSNQPQHF
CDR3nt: TGTGCCAGTACCCGATTACTCGGACAGGGGGCGAGGAATAGCAATCAGCCCCAGCATTTT

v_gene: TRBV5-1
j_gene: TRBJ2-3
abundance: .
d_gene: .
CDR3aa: CASSPSDGAQYF
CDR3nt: TGCGCCAGCAGCCCCTCCGATGGCGCGCAGTATTTT

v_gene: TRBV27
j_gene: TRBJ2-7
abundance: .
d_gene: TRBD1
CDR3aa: CASSSGQGYEQYF
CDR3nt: TGTGCCAGCAGTTCAGGACAGGGCTACGAGCAGTACTTC

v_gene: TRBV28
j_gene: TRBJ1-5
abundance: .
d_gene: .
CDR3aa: CASSRANPNPYSNQPQHF
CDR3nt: TGTGCCAGCAGTCGAGCAAATCCAAATCCTTATAGCAATCAGCCCCAGCATTTT

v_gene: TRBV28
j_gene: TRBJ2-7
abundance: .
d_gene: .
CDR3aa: CASSFAGVNYEQYF
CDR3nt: TGTGCCAGCAGTTTTGCAGGGGTCAACTACGAGCAGTACTTC

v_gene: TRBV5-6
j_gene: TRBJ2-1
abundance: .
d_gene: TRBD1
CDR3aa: CASSQNRQGPRPYNEQFF
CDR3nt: TGTGCCAGCAGCCAAAATAGACAGGGGCCCCGTCCCTACAATGAGCAGTTCTTC

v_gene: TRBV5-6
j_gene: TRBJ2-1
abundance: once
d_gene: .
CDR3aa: CASSFAGPDNEQFF
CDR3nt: TGTGCCAGCAGCTTTGCTGGGCCGGACAATGAGCAGTTCTTC

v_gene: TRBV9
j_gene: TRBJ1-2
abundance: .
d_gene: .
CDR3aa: CASSGRGRGYTF
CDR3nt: TGTGCCAGCAGCGGCAGGGGACGGGGCTACACCTTC

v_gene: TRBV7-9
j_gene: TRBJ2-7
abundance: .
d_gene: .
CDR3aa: CASSRQSYEQYF
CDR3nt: TGTGCCAGCAGCCGGCAATCCTACGAGCAGTACTTC

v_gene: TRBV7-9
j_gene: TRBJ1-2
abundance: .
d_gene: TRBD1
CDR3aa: CASSPAGTDYHGYTF
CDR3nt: TGTGCCAGCAGCCCAGCCGGGACAGACTACCATGGCTACACCTTC

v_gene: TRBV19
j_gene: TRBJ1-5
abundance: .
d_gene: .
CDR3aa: CASSIDFGQPQHF
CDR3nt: TGTGCCAGTAGTATTGACTTTGGTCAGCCCCAGCATTTT

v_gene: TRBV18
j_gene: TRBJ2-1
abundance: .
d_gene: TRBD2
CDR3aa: CASSPGLADNEQFF
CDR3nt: TGTGCCAGCTCCCCCGGACTAGCGGACAATGAGCAGTTCTTC

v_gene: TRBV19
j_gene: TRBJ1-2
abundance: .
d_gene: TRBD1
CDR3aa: CASSIPSGQLASSYGYTF
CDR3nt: TGTGCCAGTAGTATCCCTTCGGGACAGTTAGCTTCCAGCTATGGCTACACCTTC

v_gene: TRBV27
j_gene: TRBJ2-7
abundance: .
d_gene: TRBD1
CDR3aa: CASSSTGTGDYYEQYF
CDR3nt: TGTGCCAGCAGTTCCACCGGGACAGGGGATTACTACGAGCAGTACTTC

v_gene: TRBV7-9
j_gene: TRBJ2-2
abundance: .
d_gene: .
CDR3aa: CACLSLGELFF
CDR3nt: TGTGCCTGTCTGTCTCTGGGGGAGCTGTTTTTT

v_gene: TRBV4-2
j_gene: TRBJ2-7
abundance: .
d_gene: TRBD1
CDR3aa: CASSQEGTGSSYEQYF
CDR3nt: TGTGCCAGCAGCCAAGAGGGGACAGGGAGCTCCTACGAGCAGTACTTC

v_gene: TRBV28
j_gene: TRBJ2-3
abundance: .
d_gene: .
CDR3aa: CASSSLQGTSTDTQYF
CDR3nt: TGTGCCAGCAGTTCATTACAGGGTACTAGCACAGATACGCAGTATTTT

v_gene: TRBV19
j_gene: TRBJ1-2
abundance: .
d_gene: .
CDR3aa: CASSPRHSTF
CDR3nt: TGTGCCAGTAGTCCCCGGCACTCCACCTTC

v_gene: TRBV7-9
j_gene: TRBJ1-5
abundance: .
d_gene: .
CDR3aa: CASSHGSSNQPQHF
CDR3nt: TGTGCCAGCAGCCACGGCAGTAGCAATCAGCCCCAGCATTTT

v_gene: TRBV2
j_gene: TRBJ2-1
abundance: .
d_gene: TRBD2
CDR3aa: CASSAGLANNEQFF
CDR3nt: TGTGCCAGCAGTGCCGGACTAGCGAACAATGAGCAGTTCTTC

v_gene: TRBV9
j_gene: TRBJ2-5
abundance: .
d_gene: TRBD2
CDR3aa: CASSADGLAGSMETQYF
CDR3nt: TGTGCCAGCAGCGCGGATGGACTAGCGGGAAGCATGGAGACCCAGTACTTC

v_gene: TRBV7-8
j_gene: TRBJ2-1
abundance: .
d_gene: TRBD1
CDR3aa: CASSFWTGPYNEQFF
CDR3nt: TGTGCCAGCAGCTTTTGGACAGGGCCCTACAATGAGCAGTTCTTC

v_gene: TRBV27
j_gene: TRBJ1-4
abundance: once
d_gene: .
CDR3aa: CASSDLTGVEKLFF
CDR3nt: TGTGCCAGCAGTGATTTAACAGGAGTTGAAAAACTGTTTTTT

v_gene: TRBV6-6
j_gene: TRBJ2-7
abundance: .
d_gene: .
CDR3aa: CASSYTTEQYF
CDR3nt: TGTGCCAGCAGTTACACAACCGAGCAGTACTTC

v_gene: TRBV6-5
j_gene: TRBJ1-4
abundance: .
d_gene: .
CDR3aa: CASRPGHPTNEKLFF
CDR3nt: TGTGCCAGCAGACCAGGGCACCCAACTAATGAAAAACTGTTTTTT

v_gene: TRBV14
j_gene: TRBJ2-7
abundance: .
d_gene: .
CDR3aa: CASSPGDGKYF
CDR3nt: TGTGCCAGCAGCCCAGGGGACGGAAAGTACTTC

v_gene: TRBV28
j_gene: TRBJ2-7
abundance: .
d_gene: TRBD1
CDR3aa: CASSELQGSSYEQYF
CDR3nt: TGTGCCAGCAGTGAGTTACAGGGGAGCTCCTACGAGCAGTACTTC

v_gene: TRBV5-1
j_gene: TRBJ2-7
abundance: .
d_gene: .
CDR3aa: CASSMFPQGGSYEQYF
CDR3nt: TGCGCCAGCAGTATGTTCCCACAGGGTGGATCCTACGAGCAGTACTTC

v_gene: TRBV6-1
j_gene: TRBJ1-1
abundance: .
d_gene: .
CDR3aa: CASSALGPAAEAFF
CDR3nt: TGTGCCAGCAGTGCCCTGGGCCCGGCGGCTGAAGCTTTCTTT

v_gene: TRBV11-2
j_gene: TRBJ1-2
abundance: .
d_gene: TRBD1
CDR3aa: CASSFGQGASGYTF
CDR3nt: TGTGCCAGCAGTTTTGGACAGGGGGCAAGTGGCTACACCTTC

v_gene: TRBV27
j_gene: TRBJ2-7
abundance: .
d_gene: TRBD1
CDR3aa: CASSWTGEAYEQYF
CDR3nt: TGTGCCAGCAGTTGGACAGGGGAGGCCTACGAGCAGTACTTC

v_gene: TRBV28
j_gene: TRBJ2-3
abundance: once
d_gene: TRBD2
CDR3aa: CASSWTSGEYTDTQYF
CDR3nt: TGTGCCAGCAGCTGGACTAGCGGGGAGTACACAGATACGCAGTATTTT

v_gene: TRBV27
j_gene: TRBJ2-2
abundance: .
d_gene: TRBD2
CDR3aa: CATRGLGTTGELFF
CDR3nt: TGTGCCACTAGGGGACTAGGGACCACCGGGGAGCTGTTTTTT

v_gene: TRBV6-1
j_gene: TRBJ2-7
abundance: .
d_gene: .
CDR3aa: CASSPGPSSYEQYF
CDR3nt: TGTGCCAGCTCCCCCGGGCCCAGCTCCTACGAGCAGTACTTC

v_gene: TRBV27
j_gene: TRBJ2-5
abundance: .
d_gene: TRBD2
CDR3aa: CASSLGSGGQETQYF
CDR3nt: TGTGCCAGCAGTTTAGGTAGCGGGGGGCAAGAGACCCAGTACTTC

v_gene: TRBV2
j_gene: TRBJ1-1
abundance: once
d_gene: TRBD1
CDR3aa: CASSEGTTGWTEAFF
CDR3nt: TGTGCCAGCAGTGAAGGGACGACAGGGTGGACTGAAGCTTTCTTT

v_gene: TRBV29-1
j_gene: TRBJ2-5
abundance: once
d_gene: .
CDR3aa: CSVPEETQYF
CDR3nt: TGCAGCGTTCCAGAAGAGACCCAGTACTTC

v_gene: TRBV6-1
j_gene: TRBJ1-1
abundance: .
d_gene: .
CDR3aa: CASPVPAGVEAFF
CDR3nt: TGTGCCAGCCCAGTCCCCGCAGGGGTGGAAGCTTTCTTT

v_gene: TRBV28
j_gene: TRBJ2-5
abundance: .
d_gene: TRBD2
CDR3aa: CASSTPGLISETQYF
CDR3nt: TGTGCCAGCTCAACCCCGGGACTAATATCAGAGACCCAGTACTTC

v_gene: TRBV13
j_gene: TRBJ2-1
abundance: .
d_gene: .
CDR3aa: CASTSEENEQFF
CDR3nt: TGTGCCAGCACGTCCGAAGAAAATGAGCAGTTCTTC

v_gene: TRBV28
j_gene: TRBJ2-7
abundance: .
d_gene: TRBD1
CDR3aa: CASSYPGQGSEQYF
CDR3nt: TGTGCCAGCAGTTACCCCGGACAGGGGTCCGAGCAGTACTTC

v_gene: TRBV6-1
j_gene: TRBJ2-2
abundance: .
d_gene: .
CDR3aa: CASLPSGELFF
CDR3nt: TGTGCCAGCCTCCCGTCGGGGGAGCTGTTTTTT

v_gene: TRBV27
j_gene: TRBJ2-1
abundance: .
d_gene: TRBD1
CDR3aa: CASSVTGGNEQFF
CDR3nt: TGTGCCAGCAGCGTGACAGGGGGCAATGAGCAGTTCTTC

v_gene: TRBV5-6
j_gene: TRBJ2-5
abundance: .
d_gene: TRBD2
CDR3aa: CASSLELAGGLETQYF
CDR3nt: TGTGCCAGCAGCTTAGAACTAGCGGGGGGTTTAGAGACCCAGTACTTC

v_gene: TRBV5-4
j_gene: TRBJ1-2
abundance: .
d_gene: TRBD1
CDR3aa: CASSFQGAEGYTF
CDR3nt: TGTGCCAGCAGCTTTCAGGGGGCGGAGGGCTACACCTTC

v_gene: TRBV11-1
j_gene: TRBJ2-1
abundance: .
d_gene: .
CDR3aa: CASSRTGRAYNEQFF
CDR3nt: TGTGCCAGCAGCAGAACAGGGAGGGCGTACAATGAGCAGTTCTTC

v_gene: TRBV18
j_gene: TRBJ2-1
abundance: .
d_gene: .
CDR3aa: CASSPRTDEQFF
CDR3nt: TGTGCCAGCTCACCCCGGACAGATGAGCAGTTCTTC

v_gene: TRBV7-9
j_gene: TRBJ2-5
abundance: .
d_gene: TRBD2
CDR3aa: CASSQTSGETQYF
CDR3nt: TGTGCCAGCAGCCAGACTAGCGGAGAGACCCAGTACTTC

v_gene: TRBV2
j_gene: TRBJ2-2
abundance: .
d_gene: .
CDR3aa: CASSEPNTGELFF
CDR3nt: TGTGCCAGCAGTGAGCCCAACACCGGGGAGCTGTTTTTT

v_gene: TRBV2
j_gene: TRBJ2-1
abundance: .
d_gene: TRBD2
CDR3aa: CASSVPSSGRGANEQFF
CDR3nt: TGTGCCAGCAGTGTCCCCTCCAGCGGGAGGGGGGCCAATGAGCAGTTCTTC

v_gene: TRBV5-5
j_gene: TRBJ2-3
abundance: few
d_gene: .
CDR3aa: CASSLGHSTDTQYF
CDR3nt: TGTGCCAGCAGCTTGGGACACAGCACAGATACGCAGTATTTT

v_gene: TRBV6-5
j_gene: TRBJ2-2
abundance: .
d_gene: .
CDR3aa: CASSKGGTGELFF
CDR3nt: TGTGCCAGCAGTAAGGGGGGGACCGGGGAGCTGTTTTTT

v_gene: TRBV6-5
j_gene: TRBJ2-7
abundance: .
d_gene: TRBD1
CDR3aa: CASSFQDRDEQYF
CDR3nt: TGTGCCAGCAGTTTCCAGGACAGGGACGAGCAGTACTTC